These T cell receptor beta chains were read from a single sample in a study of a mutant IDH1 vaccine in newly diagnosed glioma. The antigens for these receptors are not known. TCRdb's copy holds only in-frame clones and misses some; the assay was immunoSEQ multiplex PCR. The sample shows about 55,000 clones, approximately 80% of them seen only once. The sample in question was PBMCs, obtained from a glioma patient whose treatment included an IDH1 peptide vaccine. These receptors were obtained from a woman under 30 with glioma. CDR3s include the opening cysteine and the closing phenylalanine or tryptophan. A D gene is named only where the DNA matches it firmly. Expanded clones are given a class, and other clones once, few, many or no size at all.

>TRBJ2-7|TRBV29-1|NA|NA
CSAGAGESYEQYF
TGCAGCGCCGGGGCAGGAGAGTCCTACGAGCAGTACTTC
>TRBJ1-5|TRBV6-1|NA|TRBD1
CASRRQGSLNQPQHF
TGTGCCAGCAGAAGACAGGGTTCCCTCAATCAGCCCCAGCATTTT
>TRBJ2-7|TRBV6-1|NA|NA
CASMGVGLYEQYF
TGTGCCAGCATGGGGGTAGGGTTATACGAGCAGTACTTC
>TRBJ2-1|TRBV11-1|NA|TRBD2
CASGVAGGIYNEQFF
TGTGCCAGCGGAGTAGCGGGAGGGATATACAATGAGCAGTTCTTC
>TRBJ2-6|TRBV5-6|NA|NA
CASTRTPTGHSGANVLTF
TGTGCCAGCACCCGCACCCCCACAGGGCACTCTGGGGCCAACGTCCTGACTTTC
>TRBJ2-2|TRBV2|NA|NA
CASTPTSASGPGADTGELFF
TGTGCCAGCACCCCTACCTCGGCCTCCGGACCGGGGGCGGACACCGGGGAGCTGTTTTTT
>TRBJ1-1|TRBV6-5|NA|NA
CASRPPGNTEAFF
TGTGCCAGCAGGCCTCCAGGGAACACTGAAGCTTTCTTT
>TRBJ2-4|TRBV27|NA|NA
CASSRAGAKNIQYF
TGTGCCAGCAGTAGGGCGGGAGCCAAAAACATTCAGTACTTC
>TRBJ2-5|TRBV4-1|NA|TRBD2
CASSQLAGGASETQYF
TGCGCCAGCAGCCAACTAGCGGGAGGAGCGAGTGAGACCCAGTACTTC
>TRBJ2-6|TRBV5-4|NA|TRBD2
CASSPGGNSGANVLTF
TGTGCCAGCAGCCCCGGGGGGAACTCTGGGGCCAACGTCCTGACTTTC
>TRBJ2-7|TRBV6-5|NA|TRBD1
CASSFGQGWLSEQYF
TGTGCCAGCAGTTTCGGACAGGGGTGGCTCTCCGAGCAGTACTTC
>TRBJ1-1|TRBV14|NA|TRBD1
CATGQALNTEAFF
TGTGCCACAGGACAGGCCTTGAACACTGAAGCTTTCTTT
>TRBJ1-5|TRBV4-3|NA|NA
CASSQDLGVLNQPQHF
TGCGCCAGCAGCCAAGATTTGGGGGTCCTCAATCAGCCCCAGCATTTT
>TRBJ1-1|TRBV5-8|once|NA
CASSPLAVRNTEAFF
TGTGCCAGCAGCCCCTTAGCAGTCAGGAACACTGAAGCTTTCTTT
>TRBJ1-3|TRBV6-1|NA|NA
CASSEMDSPRNTIYF
TGTGCCAGCAGTGAAATGGACTCTCCGCGAAACACCATATATTTT
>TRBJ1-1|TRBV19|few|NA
CASSSGNLVGTPEAFF
TGTGCCAGTAGTTCAGGGAACCTCGTGGGGACTCCTGAAGCTTTCTTT
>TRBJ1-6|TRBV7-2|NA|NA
CASSPTKGVSGNSPLHF
TGTGCCAGCAGCCCTACAAAAGGGGTTTCGGGGAATTCACCCCTCCACTTT
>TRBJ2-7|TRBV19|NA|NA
CASTPTSRGVYEQYF
TGTGCCAGTACCCCGACTTCAAGGGGGGTCTACGAGCAGTACTTC
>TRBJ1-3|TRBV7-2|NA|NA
CASSLVAGSGNTIYF
TGTGCCAGCAGCTTAGTCGCAGGCTCTGGAAACACCATATATTTT
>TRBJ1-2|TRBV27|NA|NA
CASSFAGANYGYTF
TGTGCCAGCAGTTTTGCCGGGGCTAACTATGGCTACACCTTC
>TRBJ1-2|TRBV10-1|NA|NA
CASRDRPPDGYTF
TGCGCCAGCAGGGACAGACCGCCCGACGGCTACACCTTC
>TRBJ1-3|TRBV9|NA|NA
CASSVGQSTIYF
TGTGCCAGCAGCGTAGGCCAGAGCACCATATATTTT
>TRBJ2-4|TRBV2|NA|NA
CASEDSGLAKNIQYF
TGTGCCAGCGAGGATAGCGGTCTGGCCAAAAACATTCAGTACTTC
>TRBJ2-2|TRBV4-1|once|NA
CASSPKGGGELFF
TGCGCCAGCAGCCCTAAGGGGGGCGGGGAGCTGTTTTTT
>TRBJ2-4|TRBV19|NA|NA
CASSIRQLKNIQYF
TGTGCCAGTAGTATAAGACAATTGAAAAACATTCAGTACTTC
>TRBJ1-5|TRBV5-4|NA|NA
CASSVGGQGSQPQHF
TGTGCCAGCAGCGTTGGTGGGCAGGGTAGTCAGCCCCAGCATTTT
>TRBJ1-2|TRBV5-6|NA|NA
CASSLGQIYGYTF
TGTGCCAGCAGCTTGGGGCAGATCTATGGCTACACCTTC
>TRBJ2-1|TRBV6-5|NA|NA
CASSYGRGGEQFF
TGTGCCAGCAGTTACGGCAGGGGAGGTGAGCAGTTCTTC
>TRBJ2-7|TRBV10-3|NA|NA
CAISEGIPYEQYF
TGTGCCATCAGTGAGGGGATCCCCTACGAGCAGTACTTC
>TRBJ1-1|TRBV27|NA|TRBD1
CASSSRQGSTEAFF
TGTGCCAGCAGTAGCCGACAGGGGAGTACTGAAGCTTTCTTT
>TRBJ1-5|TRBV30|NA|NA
CAWSVGGNNQPQHF
TGTGCCTGGAGTGTAGGCGGGAACAATCAGCCCCAGCATTTT
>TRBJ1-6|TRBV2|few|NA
CASSDVDLNSPLHF
TGTGCCAGCAGTGACGTGGACCTGAATTCACCCCTCCACTTT
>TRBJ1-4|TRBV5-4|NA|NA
CASSLVGSTNEKLFF
TGTGCCAGCAGCTTGGTAGGATCAACTAATGAAAAACTGTTTTTT
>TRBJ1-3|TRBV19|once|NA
CASWARGIGRNTIYF
TGTGCCAGTTGGGCACGGGGAATAGGGAGAAACACCATATATTTT
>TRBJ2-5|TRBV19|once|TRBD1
CASSIGQGRRETQYF
TGTGCCAGTAGTATAGGACAGGGACGTCGAGAGACCCAGTACTTC
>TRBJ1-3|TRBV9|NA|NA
CASSVEEGTRSGNTIYF
TGTGCCAGCAGCGTAGAGGAGGGGACCCGCTCTGGAAACACCATATATTTT
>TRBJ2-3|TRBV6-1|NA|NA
CASTGTRSRTDTQYF
TGTGCCAGCACCGGGACTCGGAGTCGCACAGATACGCAGTATTTT
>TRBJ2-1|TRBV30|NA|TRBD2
CAWSVPGTSGSGGQFF
TGTGCCTGGAGTGTACCCGGGACTAGCGGGAGCGGGGGGCAGTTCTTC
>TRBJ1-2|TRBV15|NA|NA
CATSRDRQGSGYTF
TGTGCCACCAGCAGAGATCGGCAGGGAAGTGGCTACACCTTC
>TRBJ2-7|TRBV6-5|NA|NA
CASKGTPRYEQYF
TGTGCCAGCAAAGGGACACCTCGGTACGAGCAGTACTTC
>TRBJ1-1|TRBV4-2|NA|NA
CASSQDRYTEAFF
TGTGCCAGCAGCCAAGACCGCTACACTGAAGCTTTCTTT
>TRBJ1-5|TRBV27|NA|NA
CASSLPGGPQHF
TGTGCCAGCAGTCTCCCCGGGGGGCCCCAGCATTTT
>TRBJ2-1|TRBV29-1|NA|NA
CSVLRVAGNEQFF
TGCAGCGTCCTTAGGGTAGCTGGCAATGAGCAGTTCTTC
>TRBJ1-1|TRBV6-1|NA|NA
CASSEVGFGGTEAFF
TGTGCCAGCAGTGAAGTGGGTTTCGGGGGCACTGAAGCTTTCTTT
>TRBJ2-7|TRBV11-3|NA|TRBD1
CASSHRGQSYEQYF
TGTGCCAGCAGCCATCGGGGACAGTCCTACGAGCAGTACTTC
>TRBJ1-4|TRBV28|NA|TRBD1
CASLQGSNEKLFF
TGTGCCAGCTTACAGGGGAGTAATGAAAAACTGTTTTTT
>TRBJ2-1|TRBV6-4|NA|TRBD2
CASSDSGSGGSNEQFF
TGTGCCAGCAGTGACTCGGGTAGCGGGGGATCGAATGAGCAGTTCTTC